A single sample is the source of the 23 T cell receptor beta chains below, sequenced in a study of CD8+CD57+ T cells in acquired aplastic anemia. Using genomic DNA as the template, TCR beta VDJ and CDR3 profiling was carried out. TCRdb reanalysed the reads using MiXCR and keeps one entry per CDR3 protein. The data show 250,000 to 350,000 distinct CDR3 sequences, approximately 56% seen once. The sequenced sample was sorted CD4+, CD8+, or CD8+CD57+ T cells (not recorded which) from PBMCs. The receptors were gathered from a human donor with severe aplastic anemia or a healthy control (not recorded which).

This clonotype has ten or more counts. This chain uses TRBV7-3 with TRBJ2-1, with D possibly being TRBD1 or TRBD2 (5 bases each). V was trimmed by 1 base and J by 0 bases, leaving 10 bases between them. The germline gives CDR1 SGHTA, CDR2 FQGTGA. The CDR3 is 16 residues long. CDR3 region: CASSLKAGSSYNEQFF. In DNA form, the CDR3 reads TGTGCCAGCAGCTTAAAGGCAGGGAGCTCCTACAATGAGCAGTTCTTC.

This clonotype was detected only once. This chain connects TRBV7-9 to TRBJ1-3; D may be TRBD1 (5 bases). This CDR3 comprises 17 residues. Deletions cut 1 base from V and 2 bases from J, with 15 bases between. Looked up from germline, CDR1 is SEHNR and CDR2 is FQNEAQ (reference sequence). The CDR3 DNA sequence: TGTGCCAGCAGCTTAGGAGGGGCAGGGTGGACTGGAAACACCATATATTTT. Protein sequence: CASSLGGAGWTGNTIYF.

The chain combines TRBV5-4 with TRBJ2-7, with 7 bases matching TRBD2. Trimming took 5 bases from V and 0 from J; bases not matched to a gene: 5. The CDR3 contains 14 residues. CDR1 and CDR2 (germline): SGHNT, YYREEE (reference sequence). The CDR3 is CASRPGGSSYEQYF. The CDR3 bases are TGTGCCAGCAGGCCCGGGGGGAGCTCCTACGAGCAGTACTTC.

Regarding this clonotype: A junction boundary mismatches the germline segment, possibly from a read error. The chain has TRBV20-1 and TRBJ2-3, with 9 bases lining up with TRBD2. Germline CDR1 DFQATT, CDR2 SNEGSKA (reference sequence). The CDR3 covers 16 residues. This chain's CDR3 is CGARTPGLAFTDTQYF. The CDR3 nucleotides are TGCGGTGCTAGGACTCCAGGACTAGCGTTCACAGATACGCAGTATTTT.

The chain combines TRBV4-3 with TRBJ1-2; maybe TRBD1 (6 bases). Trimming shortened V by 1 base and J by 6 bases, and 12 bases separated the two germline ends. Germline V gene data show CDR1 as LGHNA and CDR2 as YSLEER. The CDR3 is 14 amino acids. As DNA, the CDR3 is TGCGCCAGCAGCCAAGGGGGGGGGCTGGATGGCTACACCTTC. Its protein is CASSQGGGLDGYTF.

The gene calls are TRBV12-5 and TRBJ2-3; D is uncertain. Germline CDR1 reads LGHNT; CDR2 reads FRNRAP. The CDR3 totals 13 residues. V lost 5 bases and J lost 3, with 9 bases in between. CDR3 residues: CASGASATDTQYF. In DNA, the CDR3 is TGTGCTAGTGGTGCGTCCGCAACAGATACGCAGTATTTT.

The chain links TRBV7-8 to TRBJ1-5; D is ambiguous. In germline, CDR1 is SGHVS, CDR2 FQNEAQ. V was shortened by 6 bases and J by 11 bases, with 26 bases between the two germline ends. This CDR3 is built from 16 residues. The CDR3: CASSSKGRLNQWTQHF. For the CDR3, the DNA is TGTGCCAGCAGTTCGAAGGGCAGACTCAATCAGTGGACCCAGCATTTT.

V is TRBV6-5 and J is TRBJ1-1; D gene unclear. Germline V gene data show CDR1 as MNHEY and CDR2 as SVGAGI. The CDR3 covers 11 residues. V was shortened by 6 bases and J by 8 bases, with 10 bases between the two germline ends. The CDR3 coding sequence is TGTGCCAGCAGGGCCTGGGGAGAAGCTTTCTTT. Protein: CASRAWGEAFF.

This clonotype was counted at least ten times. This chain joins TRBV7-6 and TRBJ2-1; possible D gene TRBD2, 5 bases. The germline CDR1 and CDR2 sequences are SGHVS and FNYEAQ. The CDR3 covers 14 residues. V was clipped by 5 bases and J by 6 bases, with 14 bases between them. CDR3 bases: TGTGCCAGCAGCCATTCCGTTGCGGGCAATGAGCAGTTCTTC. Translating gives CASSHSVAGNEQFF. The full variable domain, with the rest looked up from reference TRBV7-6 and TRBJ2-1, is GAGVSQSPRYKVTKRGQDVALRCDPISGHVSLYWYRQALGQGPEFLTYFNYEAQQDKSGLPNDRFSAERPEGSISTLTIQRTEQRDSAMYRCASSHSVAGNEQFFGPGTRLTVL.

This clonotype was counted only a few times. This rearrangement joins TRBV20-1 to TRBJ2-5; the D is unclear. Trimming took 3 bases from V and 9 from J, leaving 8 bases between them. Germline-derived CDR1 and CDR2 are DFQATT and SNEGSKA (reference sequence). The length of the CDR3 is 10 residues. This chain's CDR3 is CSASLRSQYF. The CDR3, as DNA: TGCAGTGCTAGCCTGCGGTCCCAGTACTTC.

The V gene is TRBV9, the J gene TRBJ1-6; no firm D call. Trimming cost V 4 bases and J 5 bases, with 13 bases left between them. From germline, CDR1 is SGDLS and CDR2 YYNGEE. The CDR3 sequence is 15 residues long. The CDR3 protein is CASSYGRGDNSPLHF. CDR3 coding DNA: TGTGCCAGCAGCTACGGGCGAGGTGATAATTCACCCCTCCACTTT.

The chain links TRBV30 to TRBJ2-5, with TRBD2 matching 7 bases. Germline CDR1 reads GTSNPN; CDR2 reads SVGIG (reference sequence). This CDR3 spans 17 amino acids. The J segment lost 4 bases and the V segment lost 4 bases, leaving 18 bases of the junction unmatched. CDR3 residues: CAWIRQKGRGGGETQYF. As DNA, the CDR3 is TGTGCCTGGATACGGCAAAAAGGGAGGGGCGGAGGAGAGACCCAGTACTTC. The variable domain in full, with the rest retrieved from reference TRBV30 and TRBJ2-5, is SQTIHQWPATLVQPVGSPLSLECTVEGTSNPNLYWYRQAAGRGLQLLFYSVGIGQISSEVPQNLSASRPQDRQFILSSKKLLLSDSGFYLCAWIRQKGRGGGETQYFGPGTRLLVL.

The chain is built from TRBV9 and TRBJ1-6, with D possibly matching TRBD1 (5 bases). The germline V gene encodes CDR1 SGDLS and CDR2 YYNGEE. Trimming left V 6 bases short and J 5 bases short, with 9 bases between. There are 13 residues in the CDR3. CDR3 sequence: CASTEGDNSPLHF. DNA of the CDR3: TGTGCCAGCACCGAAGGGGATAATTCACCCCTCCACTTT.

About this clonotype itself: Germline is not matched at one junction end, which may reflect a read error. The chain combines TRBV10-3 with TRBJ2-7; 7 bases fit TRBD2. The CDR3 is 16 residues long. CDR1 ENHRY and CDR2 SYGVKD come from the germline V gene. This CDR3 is CASSPPGGLGIGGQYF. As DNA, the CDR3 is TGTGCCAGCAGTCCCCCCGGGGGGTTAGGTATTGGAGGGCAGTACTTC.

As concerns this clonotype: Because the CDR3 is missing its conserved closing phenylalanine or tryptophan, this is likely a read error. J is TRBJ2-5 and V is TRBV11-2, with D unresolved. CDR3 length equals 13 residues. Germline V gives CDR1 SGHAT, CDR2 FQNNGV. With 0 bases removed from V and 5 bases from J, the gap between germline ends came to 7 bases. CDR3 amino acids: CASSLDRSETQYI. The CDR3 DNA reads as TGTGCCAGCAGCTTAGACAGGTCGGAGACCCAGTACATC.

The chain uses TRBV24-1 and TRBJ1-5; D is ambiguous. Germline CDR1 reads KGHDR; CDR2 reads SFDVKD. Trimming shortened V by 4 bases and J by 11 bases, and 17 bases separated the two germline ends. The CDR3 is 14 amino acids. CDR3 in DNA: TGTGCCACCAGTGACGGACCCGGAGAGGAGACCCAGCATTTT. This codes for CATSDGPGEETQHF.

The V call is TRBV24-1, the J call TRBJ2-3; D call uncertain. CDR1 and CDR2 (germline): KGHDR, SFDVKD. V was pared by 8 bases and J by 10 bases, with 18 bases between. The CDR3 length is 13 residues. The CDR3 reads CATTSVEEEAQYF. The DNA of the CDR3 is TGTGCCACCACCTCCGTCGAAGAAGAGGCGCAGTATTTT.

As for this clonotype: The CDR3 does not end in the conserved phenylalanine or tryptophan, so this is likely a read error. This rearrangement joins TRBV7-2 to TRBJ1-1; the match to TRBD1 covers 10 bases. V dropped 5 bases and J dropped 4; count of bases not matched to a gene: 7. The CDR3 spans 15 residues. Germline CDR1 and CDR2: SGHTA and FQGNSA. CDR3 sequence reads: CASSPTGGAGTEAFL. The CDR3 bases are TGTGCCAGCAGCCCGACAGGGGGCGCGGGCACTGAAGCTTTCTTG.

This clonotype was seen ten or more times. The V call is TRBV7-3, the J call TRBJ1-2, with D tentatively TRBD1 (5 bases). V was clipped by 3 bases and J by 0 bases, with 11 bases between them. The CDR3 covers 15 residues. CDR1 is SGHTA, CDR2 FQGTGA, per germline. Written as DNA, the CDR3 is TGTGCCAGCAGCTTCGGGCAGGGCCCTAACTATGGCTACACCTTC. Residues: CASSFGQGPNYGYTF.

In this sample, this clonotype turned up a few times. The CDR3 region is CASSLYRAADTQYF. CDR3 sequence (DNA): TGTGCCAGCAGCTTGTACAGGGCCGCAGATACGCAGTATTTT. The chain has TRBV7-2 and TRBJ2-3; perhaps TRBD1 as D (6 bases). Germline CDR1 SGHTA, CDR2 FQGNSA. The CDR3 has 14 amino acids. V lost 3 bases, J lost 4 bases, and 11 bases lay in between.

In nucleotides, the CDR3 is TGTGCCAGCGTTGACGATTACAATGAGCAGTTCTTC. Protein: CASVDDYNEQFF. The chain employs TRBV10-3 and TRBJ2-1; no clear D. The CDR3 contains 12 residues. Germline lookup yields CDR1 ENHRY and CDR2 SYGVKD. V was shortened by 10 bases and J by 4 bases, with 11 bases between the two germline ends.

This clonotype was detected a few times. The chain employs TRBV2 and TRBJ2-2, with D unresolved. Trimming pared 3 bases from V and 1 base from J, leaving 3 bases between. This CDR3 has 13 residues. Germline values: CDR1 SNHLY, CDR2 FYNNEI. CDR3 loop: CASSEWNTGELFF. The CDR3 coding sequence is TGTGCCAGCAGTGAGTGGAACACCGGGGAGCTGTTTTTT. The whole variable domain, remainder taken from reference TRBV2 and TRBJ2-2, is EPEVTQTPSHQVTQMGQEVILRCVPISNHLYFYWYRQILGQKVEFLVSFYNNEISEKSEIFDDQFSVERPDGSNFTLKIRSTKLEDSAMYFCASSEWNTGELFFGEGSRLTVL.

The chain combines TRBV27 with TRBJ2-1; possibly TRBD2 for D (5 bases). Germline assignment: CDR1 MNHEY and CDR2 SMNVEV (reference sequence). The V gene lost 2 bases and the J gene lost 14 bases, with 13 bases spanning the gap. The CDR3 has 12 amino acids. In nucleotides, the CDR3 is TGTGCCAGCAGTTTACGGCCCGGGATTGAGTTCTTC. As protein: CASSLRPGIEFF.